This record covers a single T cell receptor beta chain. Produced via immunoSEQ multiplex PCR; TCRdb's table is partial and in-frame only. The sample records hundreds of thousands of clones, over 75% being singletons. These data belong to a study of shared T cell receptors in the human thymus. The CDR3 totals 14 residues. Trimming took off 2 bases at V and 2 bases at J, with 10 bases between the two ends. The germline CDR1 and CDR2 sequences are KGHSH and LQKENI. These records were also assigned to another study, of human thymus T cells. Per that study: Thymic resections from corrective heart surgery supplied the tissue. Apparent bias marked the V and J gene usage of thymic and blood repertoires.

This clonotype was sampled from a boy under two years old with a congenital heart defect. The gene calls are TRBV18 and TRBJ2-7, with D hard to call. The material sequenced was thymocytes. The CDR3 sequence: CASSPKQAPYEQYF. CDR3 in DNA: TGTGCCAGCTCACCAAAGCAGGCACCCTACGAGCAGTACTTC.